This T cell receptor (beta chain) appears in the sequencing data of a study of blood T cell repertoires in COVID-19. The CDR3 loop spans 15 amino acids. Trimming took 3 bases from V and 6 from J, leaving 18 bases between them. Per germline, CDR1 MNHEY and CDR2 SMNVEV (reference sequence). Here immunoSEQ multiplex PCR was the method, and the copy in TCRdb shows in-frame clones only, minus some. The table has roughly 80,000 clones, 90% to 95% seen once. Sequencing input: peripheral blood. This TCR was sampled from a man between 60 and 75 years old with acute or convalescent COVID-19. This chain uses TRBV27 with TRBJ2-7; a possible D gene is TRBD1 (7 bases). The DNA of the CDR3 is TGTGCCAGCAGTTTGGAGGGGGCGTTCCCTCTCGAGCAGTACTTC. Protein sequence: CASSLEGAFPLEQYF.